This is a list of T cell receptor beta chains from one sample in a study of T cell responses to AZD1222 COVID-19 vaccine. This table comes from immunoSEQ multiplex PCR, and its TCRdb copy is limited to in-frame clones, with some not included. This sample yields approximately 190,000 clones, of which roughly 92% are seen a single time; less than 1.2% belongs to the top ten. This specimen consisted of peripheral blood, obtained 28 days after the second AZD1222 dose. The source of these receptors is an adult who received the AZD1222 COVID-19 vaccine. The CDR3 runs from the conserved cysteine through the conserved F or W. Fields, in order: J gene, V gene, D gene, clone size, CDR3 length, CDR3 protein, CDR3 DNA. A D gene is named only where the DNA matches it firmly. The size field is filled for only some rows; it gives once, few, many or a size class.

TRBJ1-3,TRBV9,.,.,13,CASSGTRGNTIYF,TGTGCCAGCAGCGGTACCCGCGGAAACACCATATATTTT
TRBJ1-1,TRBV29-1,.,.,14,CSVEPGRGVTEAFF,TGCAGCGTTGAGCCGGGACGGGGGGTCACTGAAGCTTTCTTT
TRBJ1-2,TRBV4-3,.,.,15,CASSQDLKGNYGYTF,TGCGCCAGCAGCCAAGATCTTAAGGGAAACTATGGCTACACCTTC
TRBJ1-2,TRBV5-1,.,.,14,CASSLAGVRSGYTF,TGCGCCAGCAGCTTGGCCGGTGTTAGATCTGGCTACACCTTC
TRBJ2-7,TRBV28,.,.,13,CASSFRDRREQYF,TGTGCCAGCAGTTTCCGAGATCGTCGGGAGCAGTACTTC
TRBJ2-3,TRBV29-1,.,.,14,CSVQHTSGTNTQYF,TGCAGCGTTCAACACACCTCAGGAACAAATACGCAGTATTTT
TRBJ2-1,TRBV12-3/TRBV12-4,.,.,13,CASSQDRSNEQFF,TGTGCCAGCAGTCAGGACAGAAGTAATGAGCAGTTCTTC
TRBJ2-2,TRBV4-3,TRBD1,.,12,CASSPGQSELFF,TGCGCCAGCAGCCCGGGACAGTCGGAGCTGTTTTTT
TRBJ1-2,TRBV5-1,TRBD1,.,15,CASSPRTGDPYGYTF,TGCGCCAGCAGCCCAAGGACAGGGGACCCTTATGGCTACACCTTC
TRBJ2-4,TRBV30,.,.,14,CAWSVGRLWDIQYF,TGTGCCTGGAGTGTAGGCAGGCTGTGGGACATTCAGTACTTC
TRBJ2-5,TRBV2,.,.,14,CASTPVVSQETQYF,TGTGCCAGCACCCCGGTGGTCAGTCAAGAGACCCAGTACTTC
TRBJ2-3,TRBV11-2,.,.,17,CASSPPGTPTDTDTQYF,TGTGCCAGCAGCCCCCCGGGCACCCCGACAGACACAGATACGCAGTATTTT
TRBJ2-1,TRBV4-1,TRBD1,.,16,CASSQDGQGAINEQFF,TGCGCCAGCAGCCAAGACGGGCAGGGGGCGATCAATGAGCAGTTCTTC
TRBJ1-5,TRBV3-1/TRBV3-2,TRBD1,once,19,CASSQTRTGNRVSNQPQHF,TGTGCCAGCAGCCAAACTCGGACAGGGAATAGGGTCTCCAATCAGCCCCAGCATTTT
TRBJ2-5,TRBV5-4,TRBD2,.,13,CASSGSGAETQYF,TGTGCCAGCAGCGGGAGCGGGGCAGAGACCCAGTACTTC
TRBJ2-1,TRBV10-3,TRBD2,.,13,CATTKTSDNEQFF,TGTGCCACCACTAAGACTAGCGACAATGAGCAGTTCTTC